This T cell receptor (beta chain) emerged from a study of T cells after posttransplantation cyclophosphamide. This clone was found a few times. As yet, its antigen is unknown. The data were produced by immunoSEQ multiplex PCR, yet TCRdb's version contains in-frame clones alone and is incomplete. Of some 16,000 clones listed, 77% were seen once; the top ten hold less than 35%. Whole-study findings and limits: Later blood repertoires were often dominated by clones from the donor CD8+ memory compartment. Recipient CMV seropositivity and CMV reactivation strongly tracked TRB clonality.

Cyclophosphamide on days +3 and +4 followed busulfan-fludarabine conditioning and a marrow graft. The sequence was obtained from a female patient between 40 and 50 years old who received an allogeneic stem cell transplant from a related donor, was CMV-positive, and had no GVHD. Some T cells may trace back to the graft donor. The starting material was CD8+ T cells sorted from PBMCs, obtained just over 1,900 days after a stem cell transplant with posttransplant cyclophosphamide.

In DNA form, the CDR3 reads TGTGCCAGCAGCGCCGGGACATCCGGCGGCTACGAGCAGTACTTC. This gives the protein CASSAGTSGGYEQYF. V gene TRBV6-6 combines with J gene TRBJ2-7; TRBD1 is a possible D gene (6 bases). The V gene's germline CDR1 is MNHNY and CDR2 SVGAGI (reference sequence). Trimming took off 6 bases at V and 3 bases at J, with 18 bases between the two ends. The CDR3 consists of 15 residues.